The TCR beta chain under discussion was sequenced for a study of cytomegalovirus exposure and HLA in healthy donors. The overall study: Among the 370 or so donors who were genotyped, about 80% fell in the genetic ancestry cluster that is associated with self-reported Caucasian donors.

The V and J ends lost 2 bases and 3 bases respectively, with 8 bases between them. Germline V CDR1 and CDR2: SGHRS, YFSETQ. This CDR3 spans 13 amino acids. 60 Vbeta and 13 Jbeta primers were used in PCR. The protocol was immunoSEQ multiplex PCR, while the TCRdb copy is restricted to in-frame clones and leaves out a portion. This table holds 150,000 to 180,000 clones, less than 80% found once. Findings of the study overall: Earlier results showed most TCR beta V segments being productive about 90% or about 30% of the time.

Note on this clone: Antigen: not known.

Source material: PBMCs. The sequence was collected from a man aged 30 to 45 in good health and CMV-seronegative. The rearrangement links TRBV5-1 to TRBJ1-1, with D hard to call. CDR3 in amino acids: CASSFRRDTEAFF. CDR3 bases: TGCGCCAGCAGCTTTCGACGGGACACTGAAGCTTTCTTT.